This record concerns one T cell receptor (beta chain) sequence. Stated treatment: around 19 received Ad26.COV2.S at low or high dose, single or two shots; five or six received placebo; per-sample allocation not given. Sampling took place 63 days after the first vaccine or placebo injection. This sample is drawn from a study of Ad26.COV2.S vaccination and SARS-CoV-2 variants. Looking at the study overall: Of the COV1001 trial arms, the Ad26.COV2.S arm included the donor.

Clones were sequenced by immunoSEQ multiplex PCR, and TCRdb holds only the in-frame ones, with some missing. This sample has about 330,000 clones, with 90% found just once. CDR1 and CDR2 (germline): SGHAT, FQNNGV. Trimming shortened V by 5 bases and J by 6 bases, and 14 bases separated the two germline ends. This CDR3 region has 14 residues. The clonotype originates from a person aged 18-65 years who received the Ad26.COV2.S COVID-19 vaccine or a placebo. The source was peripheral blood, collected in a trial of Ad26.COV2.S vaccine versus placebo. The J gene is TRBJ2-1, the V gene TRBV11-2; D is uncertain. The DNA for the CDR3 is TGTGCCAGCAGCCCTAACTCGGCACTCAATGAGCAGTTCTTC. Translated, it gives CASSPNSALNEQFF. The entire variable domain, with the rest obtained from reference TRBV11-2 and TRBJ2-1, is as follows: EAGVAQSPRYKIIEKRQSVAFWCNPISGHATLYWYQQILGQGPKLLIQFQNNGVVDDSQLPKDRFSAERLKGVDSTLKIQPAKLEDSAVYLCASSPNSALNEQFFGPGTRLTVL.